This T cell receptor (beta chain) was profiled in a study of T cell repertoires in cytomegalovirus infection. Study conclusions and caveats: CMV-specific TCR beta clonotypes restricted by HLA-C dominated the ex vivo response.

V was cut by 5 bases and J by 4 bases, with 12 bases left in between. CDR3 length equals 14 residues. TCRdb processed the reads anew with MiXCR; each CDR3 protein has one entry. The sample lists 250,000 to 300,000 distinct CDR3 sequences, approximately 22% occurring once. As concerns this clonotype: Its antigen is not identified.

The V call is TRBV12-3 or TRBV12-4, the J call TRBJ1-3, with TRBD1 as a possible D gene (6 bases). Material: cultured PBMCs, obtained from culture after CMV antigen stimulation. The source is a human donor in good health (CMV status not recorded). Some clones in this sample may be carry-over from other donors' samples. CDR3 residues: CASSTRGSGNTIYF. The CDR3 DNA reads TGTGCCAGCAGTACCAGGGGCTCCGGAAACACCATATATTTT.